This T cell receptor (beta chain) appears in the sequencing data of a study of PD-1 blockade in classical Hodgkin lymphoma (dated by TCRdb to 2020 to 2022). Regarding the study in general: Nivolumab dosing was 3 mg/kg intravenously every 2 weeks, continuing until either disease progression or unacceptable toxicity. A peripheral blood immune signature of response to PD-1 blockade in classical Hodgkin lymphoma was defined using TCR beta sequencing and CyTOF. Overall study results and their limits: Lower diversity was observed in patients in whom nivolumab was started less than 1 year after ASCT, and these patients were excluded from later analyses so that confounding by immune reconstitution would be avoided. The study was limited to a single clinical trial cohort, and causes of repertoire differences, possibly disease activity or prior therapy, remained undefined. Trial patients with a complete response had baseline diversity similar to that of newly diagnosed patients, while partial responders and progressors had significantly lower diversity. CD4+ but not CD8+ TCR diversity rose significantly by C4D1 (p=0.0027 vs p=0.16), most apparent in complete responders (p=0.02). Baseline TCR diversity was reported to be lower in newly diagnosed patients than in healthy donors and to be lower still in relapsed/refractory patients.

The sample's time point label is to be understood as: cycle 4 day 1 (C4D1), after five to seven weeks of nivolumab. Every trial patient had relapsed after autologous stem cell transplantation, and cohorts A, B and C differed in prior brentuximab vedotin exposure. The trial cohort comprised some 60 patients with relapsed/refractory classical Hodgkin lymphoma whose best overall responses were complete response, partial response or progressive disease. Trial patients were treated with single-agent nivolumab in the multi-cohort phase II CheckMate 205 trial. Best overall response was determined by an independent review committee according to the 2007 International Working Group response criteria. Trial PBMCs were collected just before the start of nivolumab (C1D1) and during therapy at cycle 2 day 1 and cycle 4 day 1. Peripheral blood was collected in 8 mL Vacutainer Cell Preparation Tubes, from which PBMCs were isolated by centrifugation and then cryopreserved.

Of note for this clone: Its antigen remains unidentified. It has no much larger one-base neighbor in the sample; base qualities were not kept.

The Qiagen DNeasy kit was used to extract genomic DNA both from unsorted PBMCs and from the negatively selected CD4+ and CD8+ fractions. Amplification of TCR beta CDR3 regions was done by immunoSEQ multiplex PCR with primers that anneal to V and J segments. A synthetic immune receptor repertoire was used to minimize amplification bias, and any residual bias was removed computationally once sequencing was done. The authors' pipeline ran thus. Repertoire diversity was quantified as the Shannon entropy index using custom Python scripts. Unsorted, CD4+ and CD8+ repertoires were examined separately, except in combined analyses, for which CD4+ and CD8+ sequences were merged in silico. A clone was considered expanded if an increase in frequency of at least 2-fold after treatment relative to C1D1 was found, and a pseudocount of 0.5 was applied to clones undetected at baseline. Clones with 0 or 1 copy at C1D1 were classified as singleton clones, and clones with 2 or more copies were classified as non-singleton clones. Clones expanded in unsorted samples were annotated as CD4+, CD8+ or unknown by matching protein sequences in sorted samples from the same patient. Wilcoxon tests were applied to paired samples to test diversity changes from C1D1 to C4D1. In TCRdb, the immuneACCESS table is reduced to in-frame sequences with V and J assigned. These tables do not hold every clone; where another copy was compared, an unresolved V gene accounts for under half, and the others remain unexplained. Clone size and the V and J calls come from that table; the DNA yielded D and trimming. Here the sample has more than 95,000 clones; around 90% occur a single time. Jointly, the top ten make up around a fifth of the sample.

The receptor was derived from a human donor with classical Hodgkin lymphoma. Sequencing was performed on peripheral blood mononuclear cells (PBMCs), taken before the fourth cycle of nivolumab.

The DNA sequence reads TGTGCCAGCACCTTGGAGGGACTAGCGCAAGAGACCCAGTACTTC. Its protein product is CASTLEGLAQETQYF. The chain employs TRBV2 and TRBJ2-5; 10 of the junction bases match TRBD2. Spanning cysteine to phenylalanine, the CDR3 consists of 15 amino acids. Only the CDR3 DNA stays, 45 bases, in frame from base 1. Trimming removed 7 bases from V and 2 bases from J; the gene matches leave 7 bases unexplained. From a lookup of the germline V gene, CDR1 and CDR2 are SNHLY and FYNNEI.